This is a list of T cell receptor beta chains from one sample in a study of blood T cells in healthy people across ages. TCRdb used MiXCR to reprocess the 5' RACE reads, holding one entry per CDR3 protein. Of fewer than 700,000 distinct CDR3 sequences listed, roughly 41% are singletons. The source material was blood. The receptor source for this set is a man older than 75 in good health. The CDR3 runs from the conserved cysteine through the conserved F or W. The order of the fields is V gene, clone size, D gene, J gene, CDR3 DNA, CDR3 protein. A D gene is named only where the DNA matches it firmly. Size is omitted from some rows. Given values are once, few, many or a class for expanded clones.

V: TRBV4-2; size: few; D: -; J: TRBJ2-1; DNA: TGTGCCAGCAGCCAAGATCATGTAGTTGGGTCCTACAATGAGCAGTTCTTC; CDR3: CASSQDHVVGSYNEQFF
V: TRBV20-1; size: -; D: -; J: TRBJ2-1; DNA: TGCAGTGCTAGAGAGCCGGACAGAATGAACAATGAGCAGTTCTTC; CDR3: CSAREPDRMNNEQFF
V: TRBV28; size: -; D: -; J: TRBJ1-1; DNA: TGTGCCAGCAGTGTTCAGAACACTGAAGCTTTCTTT; CDR3: CASSVQNTEAFF
V: TRBV20-1; size: -; D: TRBD1; J: TRBJ2-5; DNA: TGCAGTGCTAGAGAGGCAGGGGGAGTGGAGACCCAGTACTTC; CDR3: CSAREAGGVETQYF
V: TRBV29-1; size: few; D: -; J: TRBJ2-1; DNA: TGCAGCGTTGAAGATTTTCGACTAGAAAATTACAATGAGCAGTTCTTC; CDR3: CSVEDFRLENYNEQFF
V: TRBV2; size: -; D: -; J: TRBJ1-4; DNA: TGTGCCAGCAGTGACGGGGGGGGCTATCTGGAAAAACTGTTTTTT; CDR3: CASSDGGGYLEKLFF
V: TRBV6-2/TRBV6-3; size: -; D: -; J: TRBJ2-2; DNA: TGTGCCAGCAGCACGACCAGGGTCGGGGAGCTGTTTTTT; CDR3: CASSTTRVGELFF
V: TRBV5-1; size: -; D: TRBD2; J: TRBJ2-3; DNA: TGCGCCAGCAGCCGTAGCGGGGGGGCTGATACGCAGTATTTT; CDR3: CASSRSGGADTQYF
V: TRBV5-1; size: -; D: -; J: TRBJ2-7; DNA: TGCGCCAGCAGCTTGGATCCGGGGCTTGAGCAGTACTTC; CDR3: CASSLDPGLEQYF
V: TRBV28; size: -; D: TRBD2; J: TRBJ2-5; DNA: TGTGCCAGCAGTTTGCCGGGAGGGCCGGGCAATGAGCAGTACTTC; CDR3: CASSLPGGPGNEQYF
V: TRBV20-1; size: -; D: -; J: TRBJ2-4; DNA: TGCAGTGCCCCAAACAGGGGAGGAACGGGAAACATTCAGTACTTC; CDR3: CSAPNRGGTGNIQYF
V: TRBV6-2/TRBV6-3; size: -; D: TRBD2; J: TRBJ2-1; DNA: TGTGCCAGCAGTTACGCGGCGACTAGCGGGAGTTGGTTTTACAATGAGCAGTTCTTC; CDR3: CASSYAATSGSWFYNEQFF
V: TRBV27; size: -; D: -; J: TRBJ2-1; DNA: TGTGCCAGCGCCCGAGGGGGGTTGTCCTACAATGAGCAGTTCTTC; CDR3: CASARGGLSYNEQFF
V: TRBV5-1; size: once; D: -; J: TRBJ2-7; DNA: TGCGCCAGCAGCGGGACACTGGAGGTAGGCGAGCAGTATTTC; CDR3: CASSGTLEVGEQYF
V: TRBV24-1; size: few; D: TRBD1; J: TRBJ2-3; DNA: TGTGCCACCAGGGGGACAGCTAGCACAGATACGCAGTATTTT; CDR3: CATRGTASTDTQYF
V: TRBV24-1; size: -; D: TRBD1; J: TRBJ1-2; DNA: TGTGCCACCAGTGACAGGGACAGCGAGAACTATGGCTACACCTTC; CDR3: CATSDRDSENYGYTF
V: TRBV12-3/TRBV12-4; size: -; D: -; J: TRBJ2-7; DNA: TGTGCCAGCAGCTCCAGGCTTAGCGGATTTACCGGTGGTAGAACCTACGAGCAGTACTTC; CDR3: CASSSRLSGFTGGRTYEQYF
V: TRBV5-1; size: many; D: -; J: TRBJ2-5; DNA: TGCGCCAGCAGCTTGGCTCAATACGGTAATGAGCAGTACTTC; CDR3: CASSLAQYGNEQYF
V: TRBV7-2; size: many; D: TRBD2; J: TRBJ2-5; DNA: TGTGCCAGCAGCGCGCGGACTAGCGGGGCTTGGGAGACCCAGTACTTC; CDR3: CASSARTSGAWETQYF
V: TRBV12-3/TRBV12-4; size: few; D: -; J: TRBJ2-3; DNA: TGTGCCAGCAGTTTAGTTACTGGCACAGATACGCAGTATTTT; CDR3: CASSLVTGTDTQYF
V: TRBV3-1; size: -; D: TRBD2; J: TRBJ2-1; DNA: TGTGCCAGCAGCTACCCCCGGGCTAGCGGTAACTTCAATGAGCAGTTCTTC; CDR3: CASSYPRASGNFNEQFF
V: TRBV7-3; size: few; D: -; J: TRBJ1-1; DNA: TGTGCCAGCAGCTTATTCCTGAACACTGAAGCTTTCTTT; CDR3: CASSLFLNTEAFF
V: TRBV14; size: many; D: -; J: TRBJ1-6; DNA: TGTGCCAGCAGCCCGTACGGGCGTGATTCACCCCTCCACTTT; CDR3: CASSPYGRDSPLHF
V: TRBV6-1; size: -; D: -; J: TRBJ2-5; DNA: TGTGCCAGCAGTGAAGGCGCCTTAGGGACCCAGTACTTC; CDR3: CASSEGALGTQYF
V: TRBV29-1; size: few; D: -; J: TRBJ2-3; DNA: TGCAGCGTTGATTGGGGGAGGTCCTCCGGGACAGATACGCAGTATTTT; CDR3: CSVDWGRSSGTDTQYF
V: TRBV6-1; size: -; D: TRBD1; J: TRBJ2-7; DNA: TGTGCCAGCAGCCTTAGGGGACAGTACGAGCAGTACTTC; CDR3: CASSLRGQYEQYF
V: TRBV7-2; size: -; D: -; J: TRBJ2-1; DNA: TGTGCCAGCAGCGCCGAGAGGGGGAACGAGCAGTTCTTC; CDR3: CASSAERGNEQFF
V: TRBV6-2/TRBV6-3; size: -; D: -; J: TRBJ1-1; DNA: TGTGCCAGCACCTCACAGGGAAAGGCTTTCTTT; CDR3: CASTSQGKAFF
V: TRBV20-1; size: -; D: TRBD1; J: TRBJ1-5; DNA: TGCAGTGCTAGAGTCAGGGGGCGTACTCAGCCCCAGCATTTT; CDR3: CSARVRGRTQPQHF
V: TRBV5-5; size: -; D: TRBD2; J: TRBJ2-3; DNA: TGTGCCAGCAGACTCAGCGGGGGGCATCCTTACACAGATACGCAGTATTTT; CDR3: CASRLSGGHPYTDTQYF
V: TRBV7-2; size: -; D: -; J: TRBJ2-2; DNA: TGTGCCAGCAGCCCCGATCACACCGGGGAGCTGTTTTTT; CDR3: CASSPDHTGELFF
V: TRBV3-1; size: -; D: -; J: TRBJ1-2; DNA: TGTGCCAGCAGCCAAAGCCCCGGGGTGAGAAACTATGGCTACACCTTC; CDR3: CASSQSPGVRNYGYTF
V: TRBV7-2; size: medium-sized; D: TRBD2; J: TRBJ2-5; DNA: TGTGCCAGCAGCTTAACAGCGGGGGGTTTAAAGACCCAGTACTTC; CDR3: CASSLTAGGLKTQYF
V: TRBV11-3; size: -; D: TRBD2; J: TRBJ2-1; DNA: TGTGCCAGCCGCGGGAGTGGGTACAATGAGCAGTTCTTC; CDR3: CASRGSGYNEQFF
V: TRBV4-3; size: -; D: -; J: TRBJ2-7; DNA: TGCGCCAGCAGCCAATCATCCGGCGGTGTAACCTACGAGCAGTACTTC; CDR3: CASSQSSGGVTYEQYF
V: TRBV6-1; size: -; D: TRBD1; J: TRBJ1-1; DNA: TGTGCCAGCAGTGGGACAGGCTTTTCTGAAGCTTTCTTT; CDR3: CASSGTGFSEAFF
V: TRBV20-1; size: -; D: -; J: TRBJ1-2; DNA: TGCAGTGCTAGAGATAATCCCACCCATGGCTACACCTTC; CDR3: CSARDNPTHGYTF
V: TRBV29-1; size: -; D: -; J: TRBJ1-1; DNA: TGCAGCGCCAGGGGACAAGTTTCTGGTGGCGAAGCTTTCTTT; CDR3: CSARGQVSGGEAFF
V: TRBV11-2; size: -; D: -; J: TRBJ2-5; DNA: TGTGCCAGCAGCTTAGAGACAGGCCGGGGACACCAGTACTTC; CDR3: CASSLETGRGHQYF
V: TRBV19; size: -; D: -; J: TRBJ2-1; DNA: TGTGCCAGTAGTATAGCTGCGGTTCGGTACAATGAGCAGTTCTTC; CDR3: CASSIAAVRYNEQFF
V: TRBV7-2; size: -; D: -; J: TRBJ2-3; DNA: TGTGCCAGCAGCCAGAGTGGGGTTCTGACAGATACGCAGTATTTT; CDR3: CASSQSGVLTDTQYF
V: TRBV6-4; size: -; D: -; J: TRBJ2-2; DNA: TGTGCCAGCAGTACAGAATTCAACACCGGGGAGCTGTTTTTT; CDR3: CASSTEFNTGELFF